These 23 T cell receptor beta chains originate from one sample sequenced in a study of vaccination and CD4 T cells after COVID-19. No antigens are known for them. As to treatment: approximately 9-day PBMC culture with coronavirus spike peptide pools or control peptides (ViraFEST assay). Those CD4+ T cells from the unexposed donor predate the COVID-19 pandemic (2011-2018). Cultured CD4+ T-cell DNA underwent Oncomine TCR Beta short-read sequencing. TCRdb reprocessed the PCR reads with MiXCR, giving one entry per CDR3 protein. Of about 6,100 distinct CDR3 sequences detected, roughly 50% appear once; the ten largest clones hold 55% to 70%. The sample comprised CD4+ T cells from blood, cultured in vitro. The receptors stem from a human donor in good health.

The genes are TRBV20-1 and TRBJ2-3, with 11 bases matching TRBD2. Losses at the gene ends were 6 bases for V and 12 bases for J; bases not matched to a gene: 14. Germline V gene data show CDR1 as DFQATT and CDR2 as SNEGSKA (reference sequence). The length of the CDR3 is 14 residues. Here the CDR3 DNA reads TGCAGTGCGGCTCTACTAGCGGGGGCTTCAACTCAGTATTTT. Translation: CSAALLAGASTQYF.

This chain connects TRBV19 to TRBJ1-2; D perhaps matches TRBD1 (5 bases). Germline V gives CDR1 LNHDA, CDR2 SQIVND (reference sequence). This CDR3 region has 15 residues. Between the trimmed V and J ends, which lost 9 bases and 2 bases, there was a span of 19 bases. CDR3 protein: CASRGGTATNYGYTF. For the CDR3, the DNA is TGTGCCAGCCGCGGTGGGACGGCTACCAACTATGGCTACACCTTC.

A word on this clonotype: At one boundary the junction diverges from the germline segment, which might be a read error. The chain uses TRBV5-6 and TRBJ1-2; the D gene is possibly TRBD1 (6 bases). The CDR3 contains 13 residues. Germline CDR1 SGHDT, CDR2 YYEEEE. The CDR3 here is CASSLGQGRVFGF. The CDR3 coding sequence is TGTGCCAGCAGCTTGGGGCAGGGGAGGGTTTTCGGCTTC.

J is TRBJ1-1 and V is TRBV7-6, with D perhaps TRBD1 (5 bases). The CDR3 covers 14 residues. Germline-derived CDR1 and CDR2 are SGHVS and FNYEAQ. V was trimmed by 4 bases and J by 1 base, leaving 10 bases between them. The CDR3 protein is CASSSGTANTEAFF. The CDR3 nucleotides are TGTGCCAGCAGCTCAGGGACCGCGAACACTGAAGCTTTCTTT.

This rearrangement joins TRBV20-1 to TRBJ2-1; weak D call: TRBD2 (5 bases). The V end lost 3 bases, the J end lost 6 bases, and 15 bases lay between the germline ends. CDR3 length equals 14 residues. Germline lookup yields CDR1 DFQATT and CDR2 SNEGSKA (reference sequence). The CDR3 nucleotides read TGCAGTGCTAGGTGGTGGGAGTTAGGCAATGAGCAGTTCTTC. This translates into CSARWWELGNEQFF.

The chain carries TRBV6-5 and TRBJ1-1; D is unresolved. Trimming cost V 2 bases and J 1 base, with 11 bases left between them. CDR3 length: 15 amino acids. CDR1 is MNHEY, CDR2 SVGAGI, per germline. CDR3 loop: CASSYRRAGNTEAFF. In DNA form, the CDR3 reads TGTGCCAGCAGTTACCGGCGGGCAGGGAACACTGAAGCTTTCTTT.

The chain joins TRBV28 to TRBJ2-2; D gene unclear. V was clipped by 6 bases and J by 4 bases, with 9 bases between them. The CDR3 is 13 residues long. In germline, CDR1 is MDHEN, CDR2 SYDVKM. CDR3 protein: CASREGGTGELFF. As DNA, the CDR3 is TGTGCCAGCAGGGAAGGCGGCACCGGGGAGCTGTTTTTT.

The chain recombines TRBV30 with TRBJ1-2; no reliable D call. CDR3 length equals 15 residues. V was shortened by 0 bases and J by 5 bases, with 16 bases between the two germline ends. Germline V gives CDR1 GTSNPN, CDR2 SVGIG (reference sequence). The CDR3 sequence: CAWSVWSLGPYGYTF. Here the CDR3 DNA reads TGTGCCTGGAGTGTGTGGTCCCTGGGCCCTTATGGCTACACCTTC.

This chain links TRBV27 with TRBJ2-2, with D perhaps given as TRBD1 or TRBD2 (5 bases each). V dropped 7 bases and J dropped 4 bases, with 22 bases sitting between them. The CDR3 extends over 17 amino acids. CDR1 and CDR2 (germline): MNHEY, SMNVEV (reference sequence). In DNA form, the CDR3 reads TGTGCCAGCACCAAACTCGGGGCTAATAGGGGCACCGGGGAGCTGTTTTTT. The encoded protein is CASTKLGANRGTGELFF.

This clonotype was counted between two and nine times. The V gene is TRBV20-1, the J gene TRBJ1-1, with D unresolved. The germline V gene has CDR1 DFQATT and CDR2 SNEGSKA (reference sequence). The CDR3 loop spans 12 amino acids. Deletions cut 6 bases from V and 1 base from J, with 9 bases between. The CDR3 reads CSATDQNTEAFF. CDR3 in DNA: TGCAGTGCCACCGACCAGAACACTGAAGCTTTCTTT.

The chain couples TRBV7-6 to TRBJ2-2; D is unresolved. Germline values: CDR1 SGHVS, CDR2 FNYEAQ. Trimming pared 5 bases from V and 1 base from J, leaving 8 bases between. This CDR3 comprises 14 residues. Here the CDR3 reads CASSRAGNTGELFF. The CDR3 nucleotides read TGTGCCAGCAGCAGGGCAGGGAACACCGGGGAGCTGTTTTTT.

This chain joins TRBV27 and TRBJ1-5; 8 bases align to TRBD1. The germline V gene has CDR1 MNHEY and CDR2 SMNVEV (reference sequence). The CDR3 length is 16 residues. V trimming: 3 bases; J trimming: 4 bases; junction bases outside the gene matches: 8. The CDR3 coding sequence is TGTGCCAGCAGTTTCTCAGGGGGCGATTTAAATCAGCCCCAGCATTTT. Its translation is CASSFSGGDLNQPQHF.

The rearrangement joins TRBV28 to TRBJ1-1, with D possibly being TRBD1 (5 bases). The CDR3 consists of 15 residues. The germline V gene encodes CDR1 MDHEN and CDR2 SYDVKM. The V end lost 8 bases, the J end lost 0 bases, and 16 bases lay between the germline ends. The CDR3 loop is CASSTGAGMNTEAFF. The DNA of the CDR3 is TGTGCCAGCTCCACTGGGGCAGGGATGAACACTGAAGCTTTCTTT.

V is TRBV7-9 and J is TRBJ1-3; perhaps TRBD1 as D (6 bases). The length of the CDR3 is 20 residues. Trimming took off 0 bases at V and 0 bases at J, with 21 bases between the two ends. Germline lookup yields CDR1 SEHNR and CDR2 FQNEAQ (reference sequence). CDR3 amino acids: CASSLAGWGRGPSSGNTIYF. Written as DNA, the CDR3 is TGTGCCAGCAGCTTAGCCGGGTGGGGCAGGGGTCCGAGCTCTGGAAACACCATATATTTT.

The chain employs TRBV21-1 and TRBJ1-6. TRBV21-1 is shown as a pseudogene. This CDR3 has 18 amino acids. The CDR3 DNA sequence: TGTGCCAGCAGCAGGCGACCGGGGAGGCGTACCTATAATTCACCCCTCCACTTT. It encodes CASSRRPGRRTYNSPLHF.

The chain combines TRBV7-2 with TRBJ2-3; 7 bases match TRBD2. The CDR3 spans 16 residues. Looked up from germline, CDR1 is SGHTA and CDR2 is FQGNSA. The J segment lost 5 bases and the V segment lost 5 bases, leaving 13 bases of the junction unmatched. CDR3 sequence (DNA): TGTGCCAGCAGCGTTTCACGCGCGGGAGCGGGAGATACGCAGTATTTT. Amino acid sequence: CASSVSRAGAGDTQYF.

This clonotype has just a few counts. CDR3 protein: CASTFRQGTYGYTF. For the CDR3, the DNA is TGTGCCAGCACCTTCAGACAGGGAACCTATGGCTACACCTTC. The V and J genes are TRBV12-3 or TRBV12-4 and TRBJ1-2, with 7 bases lining up with TRBD1. There are 14 residues in the CDR3. The V segment lost 7 bases and the J segment 4 bases; nucleotides outside the gene matches: 9.

J is TRBJ2-7 and V is TRBV19; the D gene is possibly TRBD2 (5 bases). Trimming took 4 bases from V and 1 from J, leaving 11 bases between them. The CDR3 extends over 14 amino acids. The germline gives CDR1 LNHDA, CDR2 SQIVND (reference sequence). This CDR3 is CASSRASPSYEQYF. CDR3 DNA: TGTGCCAGTAGTAGGGCTAGCCCATCCTACGAGCAGTACTTC. Filled out from reference TRBV19 and TRBJ2-7, the complete variable domain reads DGGITQSPKYLFRKEGQNVTLSCEQNLNHDAMYWYRQDPGQGLRLIYYSQIVNDFQKGDIAEGYSVSREKKESFPLTVTSAQKNPTAFYLCASSRASPSYEQYFGPGTRLTVT.

The rearrangement joins TRBV7-6 to TRBJ2-1; D uncertain. Between the trimmed V and J ends, which lost 2 bases and 1 base, there was a span of 6 bases. The CDR3 runs to 14 residues. Germline assignment: CDR1 SGHVS and CDR2 FNYEAQ. The CDR3 nucleotides are TGTGCCAGCAGCTTAATCGGGTCCTACAATGAGCAGTTCTTC. Translating it yields CASSLIGSYNEQFF.

This clonotype was counted between two and nine times. The CDR3 is CSAKGRADTQYF. The CDR3 DNA is TGCAGCGCTAAGGGTCGGGCCGATACGCAGTATTTT. The J gene is TRBJ2-3, the V gene TRBV29-1; D gene unclear. Germline-derived CDR1 and CDR2 are SQVTM and ANQGSEA. V lost 7 bases and J 6 bases, leaving 14 bases between the germline ends. The CDR3 loop spans 12 amino acids.

J is TRBJ1-2 and V is TRBV29-1, with D perhaps matching TRBD1 (6 bases). This CDR3 spans 13 amino acids. V was cut by 3 bases and J by 6 bases, with 14 bases left in between. CDR1 is SQVTM, CDR2 ANQGSEA, per germline. In DNA form, the CDR3 reads TGCAGCGTTGACCGGGGGCAGGTGGATGGCTACACCTTC. It translates to CSVDRGQVDGYTF.

The rearrangement joins TRBV19 to TRBJ1-2; D call uncertain. Trimming shortened V by 5 bases and J by 7 bases, and 20 bases separated the two germline ends. This CDR3 has 15 residues. Germline CDR1 LNHDA, CDR2 SQIVND (reference sequence). This chain's CDR3 is CASSPGQVGLSGYTF. Written as DNA, the CDR3 is TGTGCCAGTAGTCCCGGGCAAGTGGGGTTAAGTGGCTACACCTTC.

This rearrangement joins TRBV5-1 to TRBJ2-7; D tentatively reads TRBD1 or TRBD2 (6 bases each). From germline, CDR1 is SGHRS and CDR2 YFSETQ. This CDR3 has 17 residues. Trimming shortened V by 0 bases and J by 0 bases, and 16 bases separated the two germline ends. The CDR3 region has the DNA TGCGCCAGCAGCTTGGGCCCTTGGGCGGGACACTCCTACGAGCAGTACTTC. It codes for CASSLGPWAGHSYEQYF.